These 18 T cell receptor beta chains originate from one sample sequenced in a study of blood T cells in healthy people across ages. A J-beta primer mix and a sample-barcoded 5' primer were used in a second PCR of about 7 to 12 cycles. TCRdb re-derived calls from the 5' RACE reads in MiXCR, one entry per CDR3 protein. This table has about 1.7 million distinct CDR3 sequences, approximately 28% appearing once. Sequencing input: blood. The receptors were gathered from a woman in her twenties or thirties in good health.

The chain is built from TRBV4-2 and TRBJ2-4; 12 bases fit TRBD2. Unmatched junction bases numbered 9, after V lost 0 bases and J lost 3 bases. This CDR3 spans 19 amino acids. The germline V gene has CDR1 LGHNA and CDR2 YNFKEQ. The CDR3 spells CASSQDPSGGAGVKNIQYF. The DNA for the CDR3 is TGTGCCAGCAGCCAAGATCCTAGCGGGGGGGCCGGGGTCAAAAACATTCAGTACTTC.

This clonotype was seen more than once but under ten times. This chain uses TRBV5-1 with TRBJ1-2; 8 nucleotides line up with TRBD1. V gave up 4 bases and J gave up 6 bases; unmatched junction bases: 11. The length of the CDR3 is 15 residues. Germline values: CDR1 SGHRS, CDR2 YFSETQ. CDR3 sequence (DNA): TGCGCCAGCAGCCCCTCCCTGGACAGGGTAAATGGCTACACCTTC. It specifies CASSPSLDRVNGYTF. The whole variable domain, filled in from reference TRBV5-1 and TRBJ1-2, reads KAGVTQTPRYLIKTRGQQVTLSCSPISGHRSVSWYQQTPGQGLQFLFEYFSETQRNKGNFPGRFSGRQFSNSRSEMNVSTLELGDSALYLCASSPSLDRVNGYTFGSGTRLTVV.

This chain joins TRBV30 and TRBJ2-3; the match to TRBD2 covers 13 bases. CDR1 is GTSNPN and CDR2 is SVGIG in the germline V gene (reference sequence). The length of the CDR3 is 16 residues. V trimming: 5 bases; J trimming: 9 bases; junction bases outside the gene matches: 14. This CDR3 reads CAWGGQGLAGDGTQYF. CDR3 DNA sequence: TGTGCCTGGGGAGGGCAAGGACTAGCGGGGGATGGGACGCAGTATTTT.

In its sample, this clonotype was seen a few times. This sequence joins TRBV6-1 and TRBJ2-1, with no clear D. Trimming left V 2 bases short and J 1 base short, with 12 bases between. The germline gives CDR1 MNHNS, CDR2 SASEGT. This CDR3 contains 16 residues. The DNA for the CDR3 is TGTGCCAGCAGTGAAATGAAAGGGCTGTCCTACAATGAGCAGTTCTTC. It codes for CASSEMKGLSYNEQFF.

This clonotype was recorded a few times. The chain employs TRBV7-9 and TRBJ2-7; 7 nucleotides match TRBD2. V shed 4 bases, J shed 3 bases, and the junction held 9 bases outside the gene matches. Germline-derived CDR1 and CDR2 are SEHNR and FQNEAQ (reference sequence). This CDR3 has 15 residues. The CDR3 sequence is CASSSASGMLYEQYF. The CDR3 DNA reads as TGTGCCAGCAGCTCCGCAAGCGGGATGCTCTACGAGCAGTACTTC. Looking up the rest from reference TRBV7-9 and TRBJ2-7 gives the full variable domain: DTGVSQNPRHKITKRGQNVTFRCDPISEHNRLYWYRQTLGQGPEFLTYFQNEAQLEKSRLLSDRFSAERPKGSFSTLEIQRTEQGDSAMYLCASSSASGMLYEQYFGPGTRLTVT.

This clonotype was seen only a few times. The chain joins TRBV12-3 or TRBV12-4 to TRBJ1-5, with 9 bases matching TRBD1. V shed 6 bases and J 5 bases; nucleotides not matched to a gene: 2. This CDR3 is 13 amino acids long. The CDR3 spells CASSGQGYQPQHF. The CDR3 DNA follows: TGTGCCAGCAGCGGACAGGGGTATCAGCCCCAGCATTTT.

The J gene is TRBJ1-6, the V gene TRBV7-6; D unclear. The CDR3 has 13 amino acids. Germline lookup yields CDR1 SGHVS and CDR2 FNYEAQ. V lost 0 bases and J lost 14, with 11 bases in between. In DNA, the CDR3 is TGTGCCAGCAGCTTAGCGGATGCCGCGGCCCTCCACTTT. As protein: CASSLADAAALHF. The variable domain in full, completed from reference TRBV7-6 and TRBJ1-6, reads GAGVSQSPRYKVTKRGQDVALRCDPISGHVSLYWYRQALGQGPEFLTYFNYEAQQDKSGLPNDRFSAERPEGSISTLTIQRTEQRDSAMYRCASSLADAAALHFGNGTRLTVT.

The rearrangement uses TRBV5-1 and TRBJ2-7, with 12 bases lining up with TRBD1. Germline CDR1 is SGHRS and CDR2 is YFSETQ. The length of the CDR3 is 14 residues. V shed 6 bases, J shed 7 bases, and the junction held 8 bases outside the gene matches. In nucleotides, the CDR3 is TGCGCCAGCACACCGGGACAGGGGGCCAAAGAGCAGTACTTC. It specifies CASTPGQGAKEQYF. Complete variable domain (other parts from reference TRBV5-1 and TRBJ2-7): KAGVTQTPRYLIKTRGQQVTLSCSPISGHRSVSWYQQTPGQGLQFLFEYFSETQRNKGNFPGRFSGRQFSNSRSEMNVSTLELGDSALYLCASTPGQGAKEQYFGPGTRLTVT.

This clonotype was picked up a small number of times. The chain uses TRBV6-5 and TRBJ2-5, with TRBD2 matching over 9 bases. The CDR3 spans 15 residues. Trimming cost V 5 bases and J 5 bases; bases outside gene matches: 9. Germline CDR1 is MNHEY and CDR2 is SVGAGI. Written as DNA, the CDR3 is TGTGCCAGCAGTAGACTCGGCGGGAGGGGGGAGACCCAGTACTTC. It translates to CASSRLGGRGETQYF.

This clonotype has at least ten counts. V gene TRBV29-1 combines with J gene TRBJ2-5, with D hard to call. The CDR3 runs 12 residues. CDR1 SQVTM and CDR2 ANQGSEA come from the germline V gene. The V end was cut by 1 base, the J end by 2 bases, with 5 bases between. The CDR3 DNA sequence: TGCAGCGTTGAAGGGAAACAAGAGACCCAGTACTTC. Translating it yields CSVEGKQETQYF. Complete variable domain (other parts from reference TRBV29-1 and TRBJ2-5): SAVISQKPSRDICQRGTSLTIQCQVDSQVTMMFWYRQQPGQSLTLIATANQGSEATYESGFVIDKFPISRPNLTFSTLTVSNMSPEDSSIYLCSVEGKQETQYFGPGTRLLVL.

Concerning this clonotype: A much larger clone is a single base away; this may be a read error. It is likely a read error, because the conserved phenylalanine at the end of the CDR3 is missing. The chain has TRBV20-1 and TRBJ2-7; 12 bases agree with TRBD2. The closer fit of TRBJ2-5 to the DNA end suggests the J call may be wrong. This CDR3 region has 15 residues. CDR1 is DFQATT, CDR2 SNEGSKA, per germline (reference sequence). This CDR3 reads CSANGLAGTQETQYS. The CDR3 DNA follows: TGCAGTGCGAACGGACTAGCGGGGACCCAAGAGACCCAGTACTCC.

The chain has TRBV5-5 and TRBJ2-7; D not certain. Germline V lookup: CDR1 SGHKS, CDR2 YYEKEE (reference sequence). The CDR3 is 16 amino acids. V lost 0 bases and J 3 bases, leaving 16 bases between the germline ends. The CDR3 here is CASSLGSWVLSYEQYF. DNA for the CDR3: TGTGCCAGCAGCTTGGGGAGCTGGGTTCTAAGCTACGAGCAGTACTTC.

In the case of this clonotype: Being one base from a much bigger clone, this may be a read error. The V call is TRBV6-5, the J call TRBJ2-5; 8 bases align to TRBD1. The J call is uncertain, as TRBJ2-7 better fits the DNA end. Germline V gene sequence: CDR1 MNHEY, CDR2 SVGAGI. This CDR3 has 15 residues. The CDR3 region is CASSYPGTGGCEQYF. The CDR3 nucleotides read TGTGCCAGCAGTTATCCCGGGACAGGTGGTTGCGAGCAGTACTTC.

This clonotype has at least ten counts. The rearrangement uses TRBV6-2 or TRBV6-3 and TRBJ2-5; D may be TRBD2 (6 bases). The CDR3 extends over 14 amino acids. Trimming cost V 2 bases and J 5 bases, with 12 bases left between them. CDR1 is MNHEY and CDR2 is SVGEGT in the germline V gene. The CDR3 is CASSYLTRGETQYF. The CDR3 bases are TGTGCCAGCAGTTACCTTACTCGGGGGGAGACCCAGTACTTC.

A few counts support this clonotype. CDR3 protein: CASSLESGRALEQYF. For the CDR3, the DNA is TGCGCCAGCAGCTTGGAGAGCGGGAGGGCCCTCGAGCAGTACTTC. The chain couples TRBV5-1 to TRBJ2-7; TRBD2 matches 10 bases. CDR1 is SGHRS and CDR2 is YFSETQ in the germline V gene. This CDR3 is built from 15 residues. V lost 0 bases, J lost 6 bases, and 6 bases stayed unmatched.

This clonotype was observed once. J is TRBJ2-6 and V is TRBV18; TRBD1 aligns across 8 bases. V lost 7 bases and J lost 0; bases outside the gene matches: 8. CDR3 length: 17 residues. The germline gives CDR1 KGHSH, CDR2 LQKENI. The CDR3 nucleotides read TGTGCCAGCTTAGCCGGGACAGGATTCTCTGGGGCCAACGTCCTGACTTTC. Translation: CASLAGTGFSGANVLTF.

In this sample, this clonotype turned up a few times. The chain recombines TRBV9 with TRBJ2-1; D is perhaps TRBD1 (6 bases). The germline gives CDR1 SGDLS, CDR2 YYNGEE. V lost 7 bases and J lost 10, with 24 bases in between. The CDR3 sequence is 15 residues long. The CDR3 here is CASGLGIQRQDEQFF. CDR3 nucleotide sequence: TGTGCCAGCGGCCTGGGGATCCAGAGACAGGACGAGCAGTTCTTC.

The chain employs TRBV29-1 and TRBJ1-2; D gene ambiguous. CDR3 length: 13 residues. CDR1 is SQVTM and CDR2 is ANQGSEA in the germline V gene. Trimming took off 2 bases at V and 8 bases at J, with 15 bases between the two ends. CDR3 protein: CSVERGPSQGYTF. The CDR3 DNA follows: TGCAGCGTTGAAAGAGGACCCAGTCAAGGCTACACCTTC.